Listed below are T cell receptor beta chains from one sample, sequenced in a study of T cells in Graves' hyperthyroidism and ophthalmopathy. TCRdb fed the multiplex PCR reads into MiXCR, producing one record per CDR3 protein. Found here are fewer than 750,000 distinct CDR3 sequences, 14% of them singletons; the top ten hold approximately 12%. The sample was blood. All receptors come from a woman aged 45-59 years with Graves' ophthalmopathy. CDR3s include the opening cysteine and the closing phenylalanine or tryptophan. Fields, in order: D gene, J gene, V gene, clone size, CDR3 DNA, CDR3 protein. D genes are given only for firm matches. Only part of the rows carry a size: once, few, many, or a class if the clone is expanded.

d_gene: .; j_gene: TRBJ1-2; v_gene: TRBV4-3; abundance: few; CDR3nt: TGCGCCAGCAGCCAACCCGGGGTCTATGGCTACACCTTC; CDR3aa: CASSQPGVYGYTF
d_gene: .; j_gene: TRBJ2-2; v_gene: TRBV7-9; abundance: many; CDR3nt: TGTGCCAGCAGCTTAATGTCGTTGGGAACCGGGGAGCTGTTTTTT; CDR3aa: CASSLMSLGTGELFF
d_gene: TRBD2; j_gene: TRBJ2-1; v_gene: TRBV28; abundance: few; CDR3nt: TGTGCCAGCACCAGGTGGCGGGAGGTCGAGGATGAGCAGTTCTTC; CDR3aa: CASTRWREVEDEQFF
d_gene: .; j_gene: TRBJ2-7; v_gene: TRBV7-4; abundance: many; CDR3nt: TGTGCCAGCAGCTTAGGACAGAAATCCTACGAGCAGTACTTC; CDR3aa: CASSLGQKSYEQYF
d_gene: TRBD2; j_gene: TRBJ2-1; v_gene: TRBV20-1; abundance: .; CDR3nt: TGCAGTGCTAGAAGATCTAGCGGGAGGAGTGGTGAGCAGTTCTTC; CDR3aa: CSARRSSGRSGEQFF
d_gene: .; j_gene: TRBJ2-5; v_gene: TRBV30; abundance: many; CDR3nt: TGTGCCTGGAGTCATCGAGAGACCCAGTACTTC; CDR3aa: CAWSHRETQYF
d_gene: TRBD2; j_gene: TRBJ2-3; v_gene: TRBV7-3; abundance: many; CDR3nt: TGTGCCAGCAGCTTACGCGGGAGTCGAGGAGATACGCAGTATTTT; CDR3aa: CASSLRGSRGDTQYF
d_gene: TRBD1; j_gene: TRBJ2-7; v_gene: TRBV7-9; abundance: .; CDR3nt: TGTGCCACCGACAGGGGGTCAACCTACGAGCAGTACTTC; CDR3aa: CATDRGSTYEQYF
d_gene: .; j_gene: TRBJ1-1; v_gene: TRBV28; abundance: many; CDR3nt: TGTGCCAGCAGTATCCCGGGACGGGGGATTGAAGCTTTCTTT; CDR3aa: CASSIPGRGIEAFF
d_gene: TRBD1; j_gene: TRBJ2-5; v_gene: TRBV7-8; abundance: few; CDR3nt: TGTGCCAGCAGCTTATGGAGGGGACAGGGAGTTTCGACCCAGTACTTC; CDR3aa: CASSLWRGQGVSTQYF
d_gene: TRBD2; j_gene: TRBJ2-3; v_gene: TRBV20-1; abundance: many; CDR3nt: TGCAGTGCTCCACAACAGATCATGGGGGTCGGGACTAGAAGAAGCACAGATACGCAGTATTTT; CDR3aa: CSAPQQIMGVGTRRSTDTQYF